The sequence of this T cell receptor beta chain was determined in a study of blood T cell repertoires in COVID-19. Overall study context: COVID-19 samples from acute and convalescent phases originated in the United States, Italy and Spain. PBMCs, B-cell-depleted T cells, or T cells were the source of the cDNA or gDNA that made up the material.

Authors' analysis steps: Cell counts per sample came from amplifying reference gene primers. Clones were read by immunoSEQ multiplex PCR, and TCRdb kept only the in-frame ones, dropping some. The DNA gave D and trimming, while V, J and clone size come from that table. This sample carries some 200,000 clones, 65% to 90% of them seen once, and the ten largest clones take approximately 1.5%. V shed 3 bases and J shed 3 bases, with 17 bases lying between them. Germline CDR1 SGHNT, CDR2 YYREEE (reference sequence). CDR3 length: 16 amino acids. Specimen: peripheral blood. The V and J genes are TRBV5-4 and TRBJ2-3; possibly TRBD2 for D (6 bases). This TCR was recovered from a woman aged 40-49 years who had recovered from COVID-19. The CDR3 nucleotides read TGTGCCAGCAGCTCCATGGCGGGATCTAGTACAGATACGCAGTATTTT. This gives the protein CASSSMAGSSTDTQYF.